One and the same sample provided the 17 T cell receptor beta chains below, sequenced in a study of tumour-infiltrating T cells in Burkitt lymphoma. TCRdb keeps only in-frame clones here, not all; method: immunoSEQ multiplex PCR. Of some 100 clones in the sample, 20% to 25% were seen once. Specimen: tumor tissue. The origin of the receptors is a human donor with Burkitt lymphoma.

This clone was counted a few times. The chain has TRBV5-1 and TRBJ1-1, with a tentative D call TRBD1 (6 bases). The germline gives CDR1 SGHRS, CDR2 YFSETQ. CDR3 length: 15 residues. V was shortened by 6 bases and J by 5 bases, with 20 bases between the two germline ends. The CDR3 DNA is TGCGCCAGCAAGACAGGTTCTTACAAGGGGACTGAAGCTTTCTTT. The encoded protein is CASKTGSYKGTEAFF.

The CDR3 bases are TGTGCCAGCAGAGATACAGGGGGGACTGGAAACACCATATATTTT. It translates to CASRDTGGTGNTIYF. This rearrangement joins TRBV27 to TRBJ1-3, with 8 bases matching TRBD1. With V trimmed by 6 bases and J by 2 bases, 6 bases remained unmatched. The CDR3 is 15 amino acids. Per the germline V gene, CDR1 is MNHEY and CDR2 is SMNVEV (reference sequence).

The CDR3 loop reads CASSLGGGHVGYEQYF. The CDR3 DNA reads as TGTGCCAGCAGCTTAGGTGGCGGGCACGTCGGCTACGAGCAGTACTTC. The chain carries TRBV7-6 and TRBJ2-7; D might be TRBD2 (5 bases). With 1 base removed from V and 3 bases from J, the gap between germline ends came to 16 bases. This CDR3 comprises 16 residues. The germline V gene encodes CDR1 SGHVS and CDR2 FNYEAQ.

The V gene is TRBV10-3, the J gene TRBJ2-3; no firm D call. CDR3 length: 13 amino acids. Germline-derived CDR1 and CDR2 are ENHRY and SYGVKD. Trimming cost V 2 bases and J 5 bases, with 8 bases left between them. CDR3 nucleotides: TGTGCCATCAGTGAGCCCCAAAGAGATACGCAGTATTTT. Its protein is CAISEPQRDTQYF.

This clone was detected only a few times. The rearrangement links TRBV30 to TRBJ1-1, with unresolved D. CDR3 length: 11 residues. The ends were cut back, 0 bases at V and 7 bases at J, with 6 bases in the middle. Germline V lookup: CDR1 GTSNPN, CDR2 SVGIG (reference sequence). The CDR3 DNA reads as TGTGCCTGGAGTGTACTGAGTGAAGCTTTCTTT. Translating gives CAWSVLSEAFF.

The chain couples TRBV6-1 to TRBJ1-3; D ambiguous. The V and J ends lost 4 bases and 0 bases respectively, with 10 bases between them. Germline V gene data show CDR1 as MNHNS and CDR2 as SASEGT. The length of the CDR3 is 15 residues. For the CDR3, the DNA is TGTGCCAGCAGTGCGGGGTCATTCTCTGGAAACACCATATATTTT. Protein sequence: CASSAGSFSGNTIYF.

This rearrangement joins TRBV4-1 to TRBJ2-7; TRBD2 matches at 7 bases. Germline V gives CDR1 MGHRA, CDR2 YSYEKL. The CDR3 consists of 17 residues. V was pared by 2 bases and J by 0 bases, with 10 bases of the junction left unmatched. CDR3 in DNA: TGCGCCAGCAGCCAATATGTCGCGGGGGAGAGCTCCTACGAGCAGTACTTC. Protein product: CASSQYVAGESSYEQYF.

Concerning this clone itself: This is likely a read error, given that the CDR3 carries no conserved phenylalanine or tryptophan at its end. The V gene is TRBV30, the J gene TRBJ1-3; tentatively, D is TRBD1 (6 bases). Trimming took off 1 base at V and 0 bases at J, with 13 bases between the two ends. Germline lookup yields CDR1 GTSNPN and CDR2 SVGIG (reference sequence). The CDR3 loop spans 16 amino acids. The CDR3 spells CAWSDGGPYSGNTIYV. The CDR3 bases are TGTGCCTGGAGTGACGGGGGCCCGTACTCTGGAAACACCATATATGTT.

The V and J genes are TRBV10-3 and TRBJ1-2; TRBD1 agrees at 8 bases. The germline V gene encodes CDR1 ENHRY and CDR2 SYGVKD. The CDR3 extends over 12 amino acids. The trim removed 4 bases at V and 6 bases at J, leaving 1 base unmatched. CDR3: CAISATGDGYTF. The CDR3 DNA follows: TGTGCCATCAGTGCGACAGGGGATGGCTACACCTTC.

This clone was picked up a small number of times. Here the CDR3 DNA reads TGTGCCATCAAGACTAGCGGGGGGGCTGAGACCCAGTACTTC. Encoded protein: CAIKTSGGAETQYF. The chain joins TRBV10-3 to TRBJ2-5, with 14 bases identical to TRBD2. Trimming cost V 7 bases and J 5 bases; bases outside gene matches: 3. The germline V gene has CDR1 ENHRY and CDR2 SYGVKD. This CDR3 contains 14 residues.

The J gene is TRBJ1-5, the V gene TRBV12-5; D is unresolved. The length of the CDR3 is 11 residues. V shed 9 bases and J shed 0 bases, with 3 bases lying between them. From germline, CDR1 is LGHNT and CDR2 FRNRAP. The CDR3 DNA reads as TGTGCTAGGGGTAGCAATCAGCCCCAGCATTTT. It yields the protein CARGSNQPQHF. Supplemented by reference TRBV12-5 and TRBJ1-5, the full variable domain reads DARVTQTPRHKVTEMGQEVTMRCQPILGHNTVFWYRQTMMQGLELLAYFRNRAPLDDSGMPKDRFSAEMPDATLATLKIQPSEPRDSAVYFCARGSNQPQHFGDGTRLSIL.

The chain links TRBV6-4 to TRBJ2-3; D gene uncertain. Trimming left V 2 bases short and J 2 bases short, with 5 bases between. The germline V gene has CDR1 MRHNA and CDR2 SNTAGT. The CDR3 totals 13 residues. The CDR3 protein is CASSDTDTDTQYF. As DNA, the CDR3 is TGTGCCAGCAGTGACACAGACACAGATACGCAGTATTTT.

This clone occurred a few times. The genes are TRBV5-1 and TRBJ1-1; D is perhaps TRBD1 (6 bases). V was shortened by 4 bases and J by 12 bases, with 19 bases between the two germline ends. This CDR3 is 13 amino acids long. Germline V lookup: CDR1 SGHRS, CDR2 YFSETQ. The CDR3 is CASSLSEGVGTFF. Written as DNA, the CDR3 is TGCGCCAGCAGCCTCAGTGAGGGGGTGGGAACTTTCTTT.

In its sample, this clone was seen a few times. The chain is built from TRBV5-1 and TRBJ2-1, with no clear D. Germline loops: CDR1 SGHRS, CDR2 YFSETQ. V lost 4 bases, J lost 5 bases, and 16 bases lay in between. The length of the CDR3 is 15 residues. The CDR3 loop is CASSLHDALNNEQFF. In nucleotides, the CDR3 is TGCGCCAGCAGCCTACACGATGCTCTGAACAATGAGCAGTTCTTC.

This clone has only a few counts. This rearrangement joins TRBV25-1 to TRBJ2-5, with 7 bases identical to TRBD1. This CDR3 comprises 14 residues. V dropped 2 bases and J dropped 0; count of bases not matched to a gene: 0. CDR1 is MGHDK and CDR2 is SYGVNS in the germline V gene. This chain's CDR3 is CASSERGHQETQYF. CDR3 DNA: TGTGCCAGCAGTGAAAGGGGGCACCAAGAGACCCAGTACTTC.

This clone was found a few times. This chain joins TRBV29-1 and TRBJ1-1; maybe TRBD1 (6 bases). V lost 7 bases and J 5 bases, leaving 17 bases between the germline ends. The CDR3 spans 13 residues. The germline V gene has CDR1 SQVTM and CDR2 ANQGSEA. The CDR3, as DNA: TGCAGCGCCAGAGCAGGGGTTGGGACTGAAGCTTTCTTT. Protein sequence: CSARAGVGTEAFF.

The chain carries TRBV4-3 and TRBJ1-6; 8 positions match TRBD1. Germline CDR1 reads LGHNA; CDR2 reads YSLEER. Trimming removed 3 bases from V and 7 bases from J; junction bases left unmatched: 23. CDR3 length: 21 residues. The CDR3 nucleotides read TGCGCCAGCAGCCACCCCTTTGGAAATAACAAGACAGGGGATGGCAATTCACCCCTCCACTTT. Translation gives CASSHPFGNNKTGDGNSPLHF.